A single sample is the source of the 19 T cell receptor beta chains below, sequenced in a study of blood T cell repertoires in COVID-19. Generated by immunoSEQ multiplex PCR, the TCRdb table keeps only in-frame clones and is missing some. The sample records about 440,000 clones, about nine tenths being singletons. Material: peripheral blood. The receptors were sampled from a woman in her fifties or sixties with COVID-19, enrolled during active disease.

The V gene is TRBV5-4, the J gene TRBJ2-5, with D uncertain. Per germline, CDR1 SGHNT and CDR2 YYREEE (reference sequence). V was clipped by 4 bases and J by 3 bases, with 13 bases between them. The CDR3 totals 14 residues. As DNA, the CDR3 is TGTGCCAGCAGCCCGGCGGAACGCAAAGAGACCCAGTACTTC. Translation: CASSPAERKETQYF. The variable domain in full, with the rest retrieved from reference TRBV5-4 and TRBJ2-5, is ETGVTQSPTHLIKTRGQQVTLRCSSQSGHNTVSWYQQALGQGPQFIFQYYREEENGRGNFPPRFSGLQFPNYSSELNVNALELDDSALYLCASSPAERKETQYFGPGTRLLVL.

The DNA of the CDR3 is TGTGCCAGCAGCCCGAGTCAGGGACAAGAGACCCAGTACTTC. Translation: CASSPSQGQETQYF. The chain couples TRBV6-5 to TRBJ2-5, with TRBD1 as a possible D gene (5 bases). The CDR3 is 14 amino acids. The V and J ends lost 6 bases and 2 bases respectively, with 13 bases between them. CDR1 and CDR2 (germline): MNHEY, SVGAGI.

This clone appeared a single time. The rearrangement joins TRBV19 to TRBJ1-1, with D perhaps matching TRBD1 (6 bases). V dropped 4 bases and J dropped 5 bases, with 17 bases sitting between them. CDR1 and CDR2 from the germline V gene are LNHDA and SQIVND (reference sequence). The CDR3 spans 15 residues. The CDR3 loop is CASSTTSGVRTEAFF. Written as DNA, the CDR3 is TGTGCCAGTAGTACAACATCAGGGGTAAGGACTGAAGCTTTCTTT.

The chain uses TRBV29-1 and TRBJ1-1; tentative D call: TRBD1 (6 bases). The germline V gene has CDR1 SQVTM and CDR2 ANQGSEA. V was cut by 5 bases and J by 5 bases, with 18 bases left in between. The CDR3 contains 14 residues. In DNA form, the CDR3 reads TGCAGCGTTCTTATTTCAGGGGCGCATACTGAAGCTTTCTTT. Translating gives CSVLISGAHTEAFF.

The rearrangement joins TRBV5-1 to TRBJ2-7; the match to TRBD1 covers 9 bases. Germline-derived CDR1 and CDR2 are SGHRS and YFSETQ. J gave up 5 bases and V 2 bases, and 8 bases lay outside the gene matches. The CDR3 covers 15 residues. CDR3 region: CASSFTGGRTDEQYF. The CDR3 DNA sequence: TGCGCCAGCAGCTTTACAGGGGGCCGGACGGACGAGCAGTACTTC.

The gene calls are TRBV3-1 (or the pseudogene TRBV3-2) and TRBJ1-6, with 7 bases identical to TRBD1. The germline CDR1 and CDR2 sequences are LGHDT and YNNKEL (reference sequence). This CDR3 contains 17 residues. The V gene end was trimmed by 4 bases and the J gene end by 2 bases; junction bases not matched to a gene: 8. CDR3 residues: CASSPPSGTAYNSPLHF. The CDR3 DNA reads as TGTGCCAGCAGCCCACCTAGCGGGACAGCCTATAATTCACCCCTCCACTTT.

Here the CDR3 DNA reads TGTGCCAGCAATGAGGGAATTCGGCCCAACACTGAAGCTTTCTTT. Its translation: CASNEGIRPNTEAFF. The rearrangement joins TRBV27 to TRBJ1-1; D uncertain. Germline loops: CDR1 MNHEY, CDR2 SMNVEV (reference sequence). With 7 bases removed from V and 2 bases from J, the gap between germline ends came to 17 bases. The CDR3 is 15 amino acids.

The rearrangement joins TRBV28 to TRBJ2-2; the D gene is possibly TRBD1 (5 bases). Deletions cut 6 bases from V and 2 bases from J, with 10 bases between. CDR1 is MDHEN, CDR2 SYDVKM, per germline. CDR3 length: 14 amino acids. As DNA, the CDR3 is TGTGCCAGCAGCCGCGGACACAACACCGGGGAGCTGTTTTTT. This sequence encodes CASSRGHNTGELFF.

This chain uses TRBV7-2 with TRBJ2-3; maybe TRBD2 (6 bases). Trimming left V 2 bases short and J 2 bases short, with 11 bases between. This CDR3 has 15 amino acids. Per germline, CDR1 SGHTA and CDR2 FQGNSA. The CDR3, as DNA: TGTGCCAGCAGCTTAACTAGCAGTCTCACAGATACGCAGTATTTT. Translation gives CASSLTSSLTDTQYF.

V gene TRBV6-4 combines with J gene TRBJ2-1; 11 bases fit TRBD2. The V gene end was trimmed by 6 bases and the J gene end by 4 bases; junction bases not matched to a gene: 5. Germline CDR1 MRHNA, CDR2 SNTAGT. This CDR3 is built from 15 residues. In DNA, the CDR3 is TGTGCCAGCAGCCTCACTAGCGGGGGTTACAATGAGCAGTTCTTC. Its protein is CASSLTSGGYNEQFF.

The J gene is TRBJ2-3, the V gene TRBV9; D is uncertain. The V end lost 0 bases, the J end lost 11 bases, and 10 bases lay between the germline ends. This CDR3 has 12 amino acids. Germline-derived CDR1 and CDR2 are SGDLS and YYNGEE. For the CDR3, the DNA is TGTGCCAGCAGCGTAGGGCAGTCGGGGCAGTATTTT. This encodes CASSVGQSGQYF. Using reference TRBV9 and TRBJ2-3 for the parts outside the CDR3, the full variable domain is DSGVTQTPKHLITATGQRVTLRCSPRSGDLSVYWYQQSLDQGLQFLIQYYNGEERAKGNILERFSAQQFPDLHSELNLSSLELGDSALYFCASSVGQSGQYFGPGTRLTVL.

The V gene is TRBV7-2, the J gene TRBJ1-1, with D hard to call. The V gene lost 4 bases and the J gene lost 3 bases, with 21 bases spanning the gap. The CDR3 spans 17 residues. Looked up from germline, CDR1 is SGHTA and CDR2 is FQGNSA. CDR3 sequence: CASSSPATWTWHTEAFF. The CDR3 nucleotides are TGTGCCAGCAGCTCCCCCGCGACCTGGACTTGGCACACTGAAGCTTTCTTT.

This rearrangement joins TRBV6-5 to TRBJ1-2, with TRBD1 matching over 8 bases. Germline-derived CDR1 and CDR2 are MNHEY and SVGAGI. The CDR3 runs to 12 residues. The ends lost 11 bases at V and 4 bases at J; junction bases unmatched: 6. The CDR3: CAAGTGVYGYTF. CDR3 DNA sequence: TGTGCCGCGGGGACAGGTGTCTATGGCTACACCTTC.

J is TRBJ1-2 and V is TRBV12-5, with 8 bases lining up with TRBD1. The V and J ends lost 4 bases and 8 bases, in that order; junction bases with no gene match: 15. Germline CDR1 reads LGHNT; CDR2 reads FRNRAP. The CDR3 loop spans 16 amino acids. The CDR3 DNA reads as TGTGCTAGTGGTTCCCTTGGACAGGGCCCTAGGAGGGGCTACACCTTC. Translation: CASGSLGQGPRRGYTF.

This chain connects TRBV5-1 to TRBJ2-5; no definite D call. The CDR3 is made up of 12 amino acids. Germline assignment: CDR1 SGHRS and CDR2 YFSETQ. The V end lost 1 base, the J end lost 5 bases, and 6 bases lay between the germline ends. The CDR3 DNA is TGCGCCAGCAGCTTGCTCTCGGAGACCCAGTACTTC. This codes for CASSLLSETQYF.

J is TRBJ2-3 and V is TRBV30, with 9 nucleotides matching TRBD1. CDR1 is GTSNPN and CDR2 is SVGIG in the germline V gene (reference sequence). CDR3 size: 13 residues. The junction had 6 bases not matched to a gene; V was cut back by 4 bases and J by 7 bases. The CDR3 sequence: CAWNGQGSNTQYF. CDR3 in DNA: TGTGCCTGGAACGGACAGGGGTCGAATACGCAGTATTTT.

The chain has TRBV29-1 and TRBJ2-1; D is uncertain. The germline V gene encodes CDR1 SQVTM and CDR2 ANQGSEA. V shed 6 bases and J shed 8 bases, with 23 bases lying between them. The CDR3 is made up of 15 amino acids. The CDR3 DNA reads as TGCAGCGTGGCTAACTTGCCCACCGGGTACCATGAGCAGTTCTTC. Amino acid sequence: CSVANLPTGYHEQFF.

This chain uses TRBV6-1 with TRBJ1-1, with a possible D match to TRBD1 (6 bases). V lost 2 bases and J 0 bases, leaving 10 bases between the germline ends. This CDR3 has 15 amino acids. In germline, CDR1 is MNHNS, CDR2 SASEGT. CDR3 in DNA: TGTGCCAGCAGTGAAAGGGGGGGAGTGAACACTGAAGCTTTCTTT. This sequence encodes CASSERGGVNTEAFF.

The rearrangement links TRBV6-1 to TRBJ1-2; 7 bases map to TRBD1. V lost 2 bases, J lost 4 bases, and 10 bases stayed unmatched. CDR3 length equals 16 residues. Germline loops: CDR1 MNHNS, CDR2 SASEGT. This chain's CDR3 is CASSETTGGTVYGYTF. CDR3 nucleotide sequence: TGTGCCAGCAGTGAAACGACAGGCGGGACAGTCTATGGCTACACCTTC.